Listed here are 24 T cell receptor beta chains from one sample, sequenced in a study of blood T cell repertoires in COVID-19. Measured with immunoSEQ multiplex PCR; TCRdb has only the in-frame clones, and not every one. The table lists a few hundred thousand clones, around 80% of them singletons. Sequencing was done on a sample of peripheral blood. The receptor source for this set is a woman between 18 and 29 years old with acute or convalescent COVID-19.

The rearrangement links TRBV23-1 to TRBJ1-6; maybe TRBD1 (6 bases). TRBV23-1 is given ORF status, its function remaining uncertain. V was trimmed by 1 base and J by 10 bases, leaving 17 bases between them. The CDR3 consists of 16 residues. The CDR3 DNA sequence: TGCGCCAGCAGTCAATTCGAACAGGGCTGGTACTCACCCCTCCACTTT. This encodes CASSQFEQGWYSPLHF.

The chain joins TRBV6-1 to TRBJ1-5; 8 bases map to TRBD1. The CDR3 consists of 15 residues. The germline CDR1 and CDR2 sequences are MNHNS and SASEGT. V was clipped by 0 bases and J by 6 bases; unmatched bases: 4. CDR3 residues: CASSEAQGVFQPQHF. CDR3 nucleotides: TGTGCCAGCAGTGAAGCACAGGGGGTTTTTCAGCCCCAGCATTTT.

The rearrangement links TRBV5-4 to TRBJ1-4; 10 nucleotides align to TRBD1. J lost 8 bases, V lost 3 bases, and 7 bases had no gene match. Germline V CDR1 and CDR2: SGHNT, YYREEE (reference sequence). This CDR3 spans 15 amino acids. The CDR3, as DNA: TGTGCCAGCAGCTACACGACAGGGGGCGGGGAAAAACTGTTTTTT. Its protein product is CASSYTTGGGEKLFF.

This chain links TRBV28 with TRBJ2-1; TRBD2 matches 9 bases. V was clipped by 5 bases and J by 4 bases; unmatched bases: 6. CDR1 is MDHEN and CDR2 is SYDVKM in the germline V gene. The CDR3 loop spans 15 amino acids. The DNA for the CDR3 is TGTGCCAGCAGTAGGTCTAGCGGGAAATACAATGAGCAGTTCTTC. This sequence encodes CASSRSSGKYNEQFF.

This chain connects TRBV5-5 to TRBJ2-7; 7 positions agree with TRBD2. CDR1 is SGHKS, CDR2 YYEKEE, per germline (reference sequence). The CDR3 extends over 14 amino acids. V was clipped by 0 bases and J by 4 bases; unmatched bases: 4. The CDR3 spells CASSLGGSVYEQYF. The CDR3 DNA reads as TGTGCCAGCAGCTTGGGCGGGAGTGTGTACGAGCAGTACTTC.

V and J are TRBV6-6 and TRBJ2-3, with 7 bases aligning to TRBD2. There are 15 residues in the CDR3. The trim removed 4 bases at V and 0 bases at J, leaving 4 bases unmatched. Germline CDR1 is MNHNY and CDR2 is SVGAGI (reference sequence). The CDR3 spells CASSLGGSSTDTQYF. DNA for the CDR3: TGTGCCAGCAGTTTGGGGGGGTCTAGCACAGATACGCAGTATTTT.

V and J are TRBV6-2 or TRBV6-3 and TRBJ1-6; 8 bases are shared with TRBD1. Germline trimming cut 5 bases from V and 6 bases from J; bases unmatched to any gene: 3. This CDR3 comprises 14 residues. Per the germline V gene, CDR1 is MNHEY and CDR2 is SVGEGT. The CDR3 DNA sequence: TGTGCCAGCAGTCCCGACAGGGGTAATTCACCCCTCCACTTT. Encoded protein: CASSPDRGNSPLHF.

Here the CDR3 DNA reads TGTGCCAGCAGTGACAGGGGGCCTCTTCCCGGGGAGCTGTTTTTT. Its protein product is CASSDRGPLPGELFF. The chain has TRBV6-1 and TRBJ2-2; 8 positions match TRBD1. The CDR3 sequence is 15 residues long. V lost 3 bases to trimming and J lost 6 bases; unmatched junction nucleotides: 6. Germline CDR1 reads MNHNS; CDR2 reads SASEGT.

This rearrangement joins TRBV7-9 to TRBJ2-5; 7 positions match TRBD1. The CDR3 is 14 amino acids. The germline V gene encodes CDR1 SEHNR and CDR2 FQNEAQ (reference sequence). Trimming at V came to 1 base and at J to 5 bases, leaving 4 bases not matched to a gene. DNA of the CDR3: TGTGCCAGCAGCTTAGAAGGGGGCAGGGAGACCCAGTACTTC. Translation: CASSLEGGRETQYF.

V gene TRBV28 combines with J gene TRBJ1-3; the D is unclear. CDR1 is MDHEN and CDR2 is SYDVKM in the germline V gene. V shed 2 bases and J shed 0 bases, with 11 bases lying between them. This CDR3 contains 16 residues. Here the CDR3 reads CASSLVGRFSGNTIYF. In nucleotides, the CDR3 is TGTGCCAGCAGTTTAGTGGGCCGTTTCTCTGGAAACACCATATATTTT.

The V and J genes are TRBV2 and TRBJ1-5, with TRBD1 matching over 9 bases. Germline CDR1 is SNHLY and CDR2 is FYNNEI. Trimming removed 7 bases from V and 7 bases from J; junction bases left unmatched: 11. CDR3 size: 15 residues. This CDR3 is CASTKETGGRQPQHF. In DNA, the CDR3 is TGTGCCAGCACAAAGGAGACAGGGGGGAGGCAGCCCCAGCATTTT. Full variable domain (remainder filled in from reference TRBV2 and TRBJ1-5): EPEVTQTPSHQVTQMGQEVILRCVPISNHLYFYWYRQILGQKVEFLVSFYNNEISEKSEIFDDQFSVERPDGSNFTLKIRSTKLEDSAMYFCASTKETGGRQPQHFGDGTRLSIL.

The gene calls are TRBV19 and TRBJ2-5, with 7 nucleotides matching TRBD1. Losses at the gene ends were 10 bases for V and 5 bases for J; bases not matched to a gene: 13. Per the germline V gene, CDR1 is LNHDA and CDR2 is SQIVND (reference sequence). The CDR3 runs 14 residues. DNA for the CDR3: TGTGCCACCACCAGAGACAGGGCAACGGAGACCCAGTACTTC. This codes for CATTRDRATETQYF.

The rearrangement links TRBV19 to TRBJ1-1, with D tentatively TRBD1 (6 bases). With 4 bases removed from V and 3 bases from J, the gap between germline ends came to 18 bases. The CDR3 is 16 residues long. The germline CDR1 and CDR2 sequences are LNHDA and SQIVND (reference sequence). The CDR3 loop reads CASSRAPQGRDTEAFF. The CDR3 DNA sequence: TGTGCCAGTAGTAGAGCACCTCAGGGGAGAGACACTGAAGCTTTCTTT.

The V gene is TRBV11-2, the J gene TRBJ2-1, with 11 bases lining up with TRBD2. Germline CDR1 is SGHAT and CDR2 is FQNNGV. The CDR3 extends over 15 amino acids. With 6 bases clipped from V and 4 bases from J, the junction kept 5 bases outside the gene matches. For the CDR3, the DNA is TGTGCCAGCAGAAATAGCGGGAGGGCTTACAATGAGCAGTTCTTC. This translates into CASRNSGRAYNEQFF.

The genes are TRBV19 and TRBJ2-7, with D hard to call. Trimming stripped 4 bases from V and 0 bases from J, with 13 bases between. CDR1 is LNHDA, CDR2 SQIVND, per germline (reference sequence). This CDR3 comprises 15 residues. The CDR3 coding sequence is TGTGCCAGTAGTACGCCTGCTAGGCCCTCCTACGAGCAGTACTTC. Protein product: CASSTPARPSYEQYF.

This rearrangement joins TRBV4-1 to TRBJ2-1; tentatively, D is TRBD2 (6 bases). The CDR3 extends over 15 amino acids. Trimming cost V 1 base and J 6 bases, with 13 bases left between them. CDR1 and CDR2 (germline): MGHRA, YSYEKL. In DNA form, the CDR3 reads TGCGCCAGCAGCCAAGGTTCTAGCGAACTCAATGAGCAGTTCTTC. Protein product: CASSQGSSELNEQFF.

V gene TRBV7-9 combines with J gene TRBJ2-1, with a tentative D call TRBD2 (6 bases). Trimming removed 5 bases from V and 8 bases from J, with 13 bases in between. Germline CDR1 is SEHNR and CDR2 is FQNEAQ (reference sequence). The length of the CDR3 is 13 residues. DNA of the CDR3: TGTGCCAGCAGCCGTATGTGGGGGGATGAGCAGTTCTTC. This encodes CASSRMWGDEQFF.

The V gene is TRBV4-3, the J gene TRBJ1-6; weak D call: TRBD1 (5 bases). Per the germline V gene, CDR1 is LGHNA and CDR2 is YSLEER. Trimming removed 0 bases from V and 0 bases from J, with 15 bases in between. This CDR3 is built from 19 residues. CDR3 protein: CASSQEAGTPSSYNSPLHF. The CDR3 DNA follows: TGCGCCAGCAGCCAAGAGGCAGGGACTCCCAGCTCCTATAATTCACCCCTCCACTTT.

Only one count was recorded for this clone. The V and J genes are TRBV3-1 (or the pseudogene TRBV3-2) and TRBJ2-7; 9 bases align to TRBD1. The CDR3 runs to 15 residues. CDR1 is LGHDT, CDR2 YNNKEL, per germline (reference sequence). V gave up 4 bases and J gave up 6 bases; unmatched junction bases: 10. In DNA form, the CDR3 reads TGTGCCAGCAGCCCCCGGGACAGGGACTCTACCGAGCAGTACTTC. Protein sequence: CASSPRDRDSTEQYF.

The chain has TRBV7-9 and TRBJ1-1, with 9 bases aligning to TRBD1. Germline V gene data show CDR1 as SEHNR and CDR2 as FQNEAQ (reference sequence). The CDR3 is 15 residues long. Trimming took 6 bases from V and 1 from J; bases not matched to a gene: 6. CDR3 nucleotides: TGTGCCAGCAGGCCGGGGACAGGGTCGAACACTGAAGCTTTCTTT. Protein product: CASRPGTGSNTEAFF.

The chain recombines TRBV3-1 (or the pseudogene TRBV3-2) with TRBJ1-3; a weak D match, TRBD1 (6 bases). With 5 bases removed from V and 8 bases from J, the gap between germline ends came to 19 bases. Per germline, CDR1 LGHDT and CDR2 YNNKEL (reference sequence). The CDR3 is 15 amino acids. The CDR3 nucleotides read TGTGCCAGCAGCGTAGGGGGAGCAGGGGACCACACCATATATTTT. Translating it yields CASSVGGAGDHTIYF.

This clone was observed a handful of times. This CDR3 is CASSQLAGVQDTQYF. The CDR3 DNA is TGTGCCAGCAGCCAACTAGCGGGAGTACAAGATACGCAGTATTTT. This chain links TRBV7-3 with TRBJ2-3; 11 bases are a match to TRBD2. Looked up from germline, CDR1 is SGHTA and CDR2 is FQGTGA. The trim removed 5 bases at V and 5 bases at J, leaving 6 bases unmatched. The CDR3 is made up of 15 amino acids.

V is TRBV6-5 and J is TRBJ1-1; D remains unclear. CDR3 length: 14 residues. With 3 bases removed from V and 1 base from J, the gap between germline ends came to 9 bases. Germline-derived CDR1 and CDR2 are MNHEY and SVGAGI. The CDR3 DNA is TGTGCCAGCAGTTATTCCAGGCAGAACACTGAAGCTTTCTTT. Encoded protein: CASSYSRQNTEAFF.

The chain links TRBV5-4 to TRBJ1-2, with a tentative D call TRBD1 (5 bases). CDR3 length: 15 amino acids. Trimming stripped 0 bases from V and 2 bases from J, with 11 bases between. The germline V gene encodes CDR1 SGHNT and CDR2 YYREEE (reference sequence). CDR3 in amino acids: CASSLGSGLNYGYTF. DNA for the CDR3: TGTGCCAGCAGCTTGGGGTCAGGGCTGAACTATGGCTACACCTTC. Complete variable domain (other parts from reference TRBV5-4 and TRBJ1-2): ETGVTQSPTHLIKTRGQQVTLRCSSQSGHNTVSWYQQALGQGPQFIFQYYREEENGRGNFPPRFSGLQFPNYSSELNVNALELDDSALYLCASSLGSGLNYGYTFGSGTRLTVV.